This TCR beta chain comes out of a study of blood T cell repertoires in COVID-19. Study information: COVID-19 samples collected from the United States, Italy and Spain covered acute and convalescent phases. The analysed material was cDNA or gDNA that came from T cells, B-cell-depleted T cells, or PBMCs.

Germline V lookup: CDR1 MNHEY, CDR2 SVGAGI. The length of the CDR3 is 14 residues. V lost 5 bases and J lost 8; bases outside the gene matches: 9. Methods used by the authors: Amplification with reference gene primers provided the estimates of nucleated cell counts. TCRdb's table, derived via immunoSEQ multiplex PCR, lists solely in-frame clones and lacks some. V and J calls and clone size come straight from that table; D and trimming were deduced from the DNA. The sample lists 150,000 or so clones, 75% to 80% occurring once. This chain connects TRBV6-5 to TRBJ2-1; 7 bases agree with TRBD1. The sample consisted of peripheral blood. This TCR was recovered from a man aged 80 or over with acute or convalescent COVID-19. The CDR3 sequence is CASSRETGWHEQFF. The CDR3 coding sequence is TGTGCCAGCAGTAGAGAGACAGGGTGGCATGAGCAGTTCTTC.